The clone carrying this T cell receptor beta chain showed up just a few times. The antigen is not known. V lost 1 base and J 2 bases, leaving 10 bases between the germline ends. Germline loops: CDR1 SGHRS, CDR2 YFSETQ. The CDR3 is made up of 14 amino acids. The data were taken from a study of T cells after yellow fever vaccination. Study background: Fractions low in cell number were prepared with SMART-Seq v4 Ultra Low Input. General study results and limits: Most primary-vaccination clones reappeared after the booster (approximately 95% CD4, approximately 88% CD8). Weaker overall, the secondary response nonetheless peaked faster (day 5 versus 15). Clonotypes shared by both compartments, CD4 and CD8, made up a small share.

TCRdb re-derived calls from the 5' RACE reads in MiXCR, one entry per CDR3 protein. This table holds approximately 120,000 distinct CDR3 sequences, roughly 9% found once. This receptor was taken from a man between 18 and 35 years old who received the YFV17D yellow fever vaccine. The genes are TRBV5-1 and TRBJ2-7; no firm D call. Specimen: CD8+ T cells sorted from PBMCs, collected on the day of the yellow fever booster vaccination. CDR3 DNA sequence: TGCGCCAGCAGCTTGAAGGCGTATGCCTACGAGCAGTACTTC. Residues: CASSLKAYAYEQYF.